This TCR beta chain was observed in a study of T cell changes during pregnancy in multiple sclerosis. Repertoires were generated with immunoSEQ multiplex PCR, while TCRdb's copy carries only in-frame clones and drops some. This table has almost 20,000 clones, approximately 86% appearing once. Specimen: CD8+ T cells from peripheral blood mononuclear cells, collected after pregnancy. This clonotype originated in a female donor in good health, enrolled as a control in a pregnancy study.

The CDR3 DNA reads TGTGCCAGCAGCTCCGCAGGTGATTATGGGGAGCAGTACTTC. This sequence encodes CASSSAGDYGEQYF. This chain joins TRBV27 and TRBJ2-7, with unresolved D. Trimming left V 6 bases short and J 7 bases short, with 19 bases between. CDR1 and CDR2 from the germline V gene are MNHEY and SMNVEV (reference sequence). The length of the CDR3 is 14 residues.